This TCR beta chain was sequenced for a study of T cells in women clearing cervical HPV infection. The protocol was immunoSEQ multiplex PCR, while the TCRdb copy is restricted to in-frame clones and leaves out a portion. The table counts about 39,000 clones; approximately 4.8% lies in the top ten. CDR1 is DFQATT and CDR2 is SNEGSKA in the germline V gene (reference sequence). The CDR3 consists of 14 residues. V was pared by 5 bases and J by 4 bases, with 15 bases between. With respect to this clone: The read falls 3 residues short of the CDR3 end, and the missing part is taken from the germline J gene.

This TCR derives from a woman aged 18 to 69 with a cervical HPV16 infection that either progressed to CIN3+ or cleared (not recorded which). The V gene is TRBV20-1, the J gene TRBJ2-1; D perhaps matches TRBD1 (5 bases). Source material: blood buffy coat. The DNA read from the CDR3 is TGCAGTGCTTCGGCTCCTGCAGGGTACAATGAG. As protein: CSASAPAGYNE. The full CDR3 sequence reads CSASAPAGYNEQFF.